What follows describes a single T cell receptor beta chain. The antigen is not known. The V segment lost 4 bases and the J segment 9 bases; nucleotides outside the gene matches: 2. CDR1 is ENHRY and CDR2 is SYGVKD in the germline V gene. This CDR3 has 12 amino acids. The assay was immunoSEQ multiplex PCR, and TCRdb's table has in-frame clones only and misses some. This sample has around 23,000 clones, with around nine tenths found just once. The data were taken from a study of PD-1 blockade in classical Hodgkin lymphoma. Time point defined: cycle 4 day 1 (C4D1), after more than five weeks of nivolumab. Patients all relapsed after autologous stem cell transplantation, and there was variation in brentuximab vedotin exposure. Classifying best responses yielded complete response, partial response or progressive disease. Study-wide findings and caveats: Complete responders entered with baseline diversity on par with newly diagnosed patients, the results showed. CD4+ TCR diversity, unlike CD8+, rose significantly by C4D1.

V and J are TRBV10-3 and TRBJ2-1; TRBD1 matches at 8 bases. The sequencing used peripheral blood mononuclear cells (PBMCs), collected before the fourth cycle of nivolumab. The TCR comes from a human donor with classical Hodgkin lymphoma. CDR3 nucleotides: TGTGCCATCAGTGGACAGGGGTCTGAGCAGTTCTTC. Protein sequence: CAISGQGSEQFF.